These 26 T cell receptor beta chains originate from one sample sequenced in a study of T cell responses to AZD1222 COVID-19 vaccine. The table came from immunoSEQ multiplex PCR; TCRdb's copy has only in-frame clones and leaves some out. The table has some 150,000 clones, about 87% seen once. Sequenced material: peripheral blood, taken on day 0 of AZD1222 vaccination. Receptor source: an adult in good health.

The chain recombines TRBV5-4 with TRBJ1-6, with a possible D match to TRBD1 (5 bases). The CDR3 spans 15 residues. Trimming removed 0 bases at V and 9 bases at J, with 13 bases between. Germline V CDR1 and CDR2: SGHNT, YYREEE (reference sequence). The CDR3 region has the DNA TGTGCCAGCAGCTTGGATAACAGGCTCACTTCACCCCTCCACTTT. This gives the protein CASSLDNRLTSPLHF.

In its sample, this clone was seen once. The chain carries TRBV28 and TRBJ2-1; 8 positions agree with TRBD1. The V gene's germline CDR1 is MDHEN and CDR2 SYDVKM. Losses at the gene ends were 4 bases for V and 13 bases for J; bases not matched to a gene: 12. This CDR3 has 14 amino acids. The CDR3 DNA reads TGTGCCAGCAGTTGGCTTCCGGGACAGGCGATTCAGTTCTTC. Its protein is CASSWLPGQAIQFF.

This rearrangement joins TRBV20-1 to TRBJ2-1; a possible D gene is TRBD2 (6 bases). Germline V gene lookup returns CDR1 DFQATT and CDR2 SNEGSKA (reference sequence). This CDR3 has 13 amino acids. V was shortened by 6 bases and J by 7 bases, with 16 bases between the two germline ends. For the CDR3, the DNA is TGCAGTGCGAGTCGGACTACAGTTAATGAGCAGTTCTTC. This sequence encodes CSASRTTVNEQFF.

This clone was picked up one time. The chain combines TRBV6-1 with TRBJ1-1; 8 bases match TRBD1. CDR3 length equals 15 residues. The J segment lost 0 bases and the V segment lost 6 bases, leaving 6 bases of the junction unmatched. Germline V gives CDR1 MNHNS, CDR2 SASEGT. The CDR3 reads CASRTDRGMNTEAFF. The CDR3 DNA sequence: TGTGCCAGCAGAACAGACAGGGGAATGAACACTGAAGCTTTCTTT.

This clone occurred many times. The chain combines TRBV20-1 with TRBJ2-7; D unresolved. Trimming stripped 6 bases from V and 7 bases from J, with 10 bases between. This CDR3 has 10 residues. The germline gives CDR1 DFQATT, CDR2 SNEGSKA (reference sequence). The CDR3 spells CSAGFGEQYF. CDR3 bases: TGCAGTGCGGGGTTTGGGGAGCAGTACTTC.

CDR3 nucleotides: TGTGCCAGCTCACCACCCGAGACAGGGCCCGGGGAGCTGTTTTTT. Its protein product is CASSPPETGPGELFF. The V and J genes are TRBV18 and TRBJ2-2, with 7 positions matching TRBD1. This CDR3 spans 15 amino acids. The junction had 4 bases not matched to a gene; V was cut back by 0 bases and J by 6 bases. Germline CDR1 and CDR2: KGHSH and LQKENI.

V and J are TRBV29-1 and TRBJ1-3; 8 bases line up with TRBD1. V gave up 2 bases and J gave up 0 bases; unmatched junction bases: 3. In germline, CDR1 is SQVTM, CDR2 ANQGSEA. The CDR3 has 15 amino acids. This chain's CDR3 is CSVEWDRLSGNTIYF. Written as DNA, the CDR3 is TGCAGCGTTGAATGGGACAGGCTCTCTGGAAACACCATATATTTT.

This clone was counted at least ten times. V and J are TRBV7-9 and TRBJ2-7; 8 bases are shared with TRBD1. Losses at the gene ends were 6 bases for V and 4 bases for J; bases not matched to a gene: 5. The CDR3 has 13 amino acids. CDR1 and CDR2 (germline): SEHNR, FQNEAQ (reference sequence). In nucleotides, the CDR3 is TGTGCCAGCAGATTCGACAGGGGTTACGAGCAGTACTTC. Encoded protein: CASRFDRGYEQYF.

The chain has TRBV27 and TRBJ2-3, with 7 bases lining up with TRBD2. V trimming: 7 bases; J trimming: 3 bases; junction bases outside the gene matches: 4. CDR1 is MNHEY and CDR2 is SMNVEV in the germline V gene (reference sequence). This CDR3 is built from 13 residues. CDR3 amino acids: CASTLAATDTQYF. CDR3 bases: TGTGCCAGCACGCTAGCGGCAACAGATACGCAGTATTTT.

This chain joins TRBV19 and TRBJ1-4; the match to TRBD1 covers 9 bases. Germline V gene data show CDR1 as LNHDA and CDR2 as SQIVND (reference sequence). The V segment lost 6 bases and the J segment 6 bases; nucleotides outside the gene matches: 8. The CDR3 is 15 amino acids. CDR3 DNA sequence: TGTGCCAGTAGCCCCCCCCGACAGGGGGATGAAAAACTGTTTTTT. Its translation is CASSPPRQGDEKLFF.

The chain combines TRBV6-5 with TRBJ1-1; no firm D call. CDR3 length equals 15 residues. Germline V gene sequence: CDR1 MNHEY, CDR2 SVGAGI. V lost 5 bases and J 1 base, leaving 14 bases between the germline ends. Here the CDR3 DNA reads TGTGCCAGCAGTAGCCACGGCGCGGGGAACACTGAAGCTTTCTTT. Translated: CASSSHGAGNTEAFF.

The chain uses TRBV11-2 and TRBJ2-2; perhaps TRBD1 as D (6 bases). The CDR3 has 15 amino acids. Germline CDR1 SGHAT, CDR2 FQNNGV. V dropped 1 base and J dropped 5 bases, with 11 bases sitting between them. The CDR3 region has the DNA TGTGCCAGCAGCTTAGGAGGGACACCGACCGGGGAGCTGTTTTTT. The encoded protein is CASSLGGTPTGELFF.

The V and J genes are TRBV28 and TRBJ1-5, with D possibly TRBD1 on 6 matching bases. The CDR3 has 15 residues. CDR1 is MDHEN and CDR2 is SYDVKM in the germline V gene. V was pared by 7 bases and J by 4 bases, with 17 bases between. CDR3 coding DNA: TGTGCCAGCAACGAGGGGGGGGGCGCGAATCAGCCCCAGCATTTT. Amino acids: CASNEGGGANQPQHF.

Here the CDR3 reads CASSEVVGQPQHF. CDR3 sequence (DNA): TGTGCCAGCAGTGAGGTCGTCGGTCAGCCCCAGCATTTT. The J gene is TRBJ1-5, the V gene TRBV6-4; no clear D gene. Germline V lookup: CDR1 MRHNA, CDR2 SNTAGT. The V gene lost 3 bases and the J gene lost 6 bases, with 9 bases spanning the gap. The CDR3 consists of 13 residues.

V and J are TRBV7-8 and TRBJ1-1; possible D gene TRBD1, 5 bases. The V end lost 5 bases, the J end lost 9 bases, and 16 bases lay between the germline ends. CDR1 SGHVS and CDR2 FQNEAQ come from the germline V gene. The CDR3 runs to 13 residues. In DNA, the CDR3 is TGTGCCAGCAGCCAGAGGGACCGCAACAAAGCTTTCTTT. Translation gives CASSQRDRNKAFF.

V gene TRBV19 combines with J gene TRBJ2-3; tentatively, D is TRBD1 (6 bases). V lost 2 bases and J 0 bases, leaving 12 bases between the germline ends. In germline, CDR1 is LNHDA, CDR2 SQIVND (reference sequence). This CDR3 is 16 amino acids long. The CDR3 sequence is CASSILPGASTDTQYF. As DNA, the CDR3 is TGTGCCAGTAGTATACTTCCAGGGGCTAGCACAGATACGCAGTATTTT.

CDR3 coding DNA: TGTGCCAGCAGCTCGACGGGGCCAAATTCACCCCTCCACTTT. It translates to CASSSTGPNSPLHF. The rearrangement links TRBV11-3 to TRBJ1-6, with D perhaps TRBD1 (5 bases). There are 14 residues in the CDR3. Trimming pared 4 bases from V and 7 bases from J, leaving 11 bases between. Looked up from germline, CDR1 is SGHNT and CDR2 is YENEEA.

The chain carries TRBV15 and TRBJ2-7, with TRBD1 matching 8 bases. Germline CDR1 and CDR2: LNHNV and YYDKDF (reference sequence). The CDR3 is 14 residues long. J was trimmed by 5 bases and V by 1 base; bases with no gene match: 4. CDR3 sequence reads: CATSRGQGADEQYF. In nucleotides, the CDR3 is TGTGCCACCAGCAGAGGGCAGGGGGCAGACGAGCAGTACTTC.

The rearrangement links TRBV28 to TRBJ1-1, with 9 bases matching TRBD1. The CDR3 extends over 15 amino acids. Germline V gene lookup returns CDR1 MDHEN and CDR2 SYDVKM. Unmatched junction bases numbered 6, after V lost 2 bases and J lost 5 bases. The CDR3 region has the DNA TGTGCCAGCAGTTTAAGAGGACAGGGGAATACTGAAGCTTTCTTT. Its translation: CASSLRGQGNTEAFF.

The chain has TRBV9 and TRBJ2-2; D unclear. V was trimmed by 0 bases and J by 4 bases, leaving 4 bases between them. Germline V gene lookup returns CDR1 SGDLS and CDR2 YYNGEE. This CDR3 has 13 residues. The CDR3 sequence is CASSVALTGELFF. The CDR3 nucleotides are TGTGCCAGCAGCGTAGCTCTCACCGGGGAGCTGTTTTTT.

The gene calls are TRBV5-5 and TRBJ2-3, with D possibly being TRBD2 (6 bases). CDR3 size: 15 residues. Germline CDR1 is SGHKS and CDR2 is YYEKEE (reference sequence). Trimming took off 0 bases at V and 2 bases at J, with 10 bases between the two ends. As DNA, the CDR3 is TGTGCCAGCAGCTTGGCCCCTAGCGTCACAGATACGCAGTATTTT. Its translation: CASSLAPSVTDTQYF. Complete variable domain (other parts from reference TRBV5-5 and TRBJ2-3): DAGVTQSPTHLIKTRGQQVTLRCSPISGHKSVSWYQQVLGQGPQFIFQYYEKEERGRGNFPDRFSARQFPNYSSELNVNALLLGDSALYLCASSLAPSVTDTQYFGPGTRLTVL.

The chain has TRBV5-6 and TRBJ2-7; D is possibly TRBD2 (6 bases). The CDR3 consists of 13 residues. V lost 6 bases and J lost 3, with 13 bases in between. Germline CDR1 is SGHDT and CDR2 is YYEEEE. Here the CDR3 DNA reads TGTGCCAGCAAGCGCGGGATAGGCTACGAGCAGTACTTC. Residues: CASKRGIGYEQYF.

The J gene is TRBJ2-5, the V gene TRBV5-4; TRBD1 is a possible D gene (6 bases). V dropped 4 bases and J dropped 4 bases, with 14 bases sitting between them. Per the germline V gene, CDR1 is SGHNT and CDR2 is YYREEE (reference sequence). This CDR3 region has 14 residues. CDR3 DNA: TGTGCCAGCAGCCATTACAGGGCGCGAGAGACCCAGTACTTC. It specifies CASSHYRARETQYF.

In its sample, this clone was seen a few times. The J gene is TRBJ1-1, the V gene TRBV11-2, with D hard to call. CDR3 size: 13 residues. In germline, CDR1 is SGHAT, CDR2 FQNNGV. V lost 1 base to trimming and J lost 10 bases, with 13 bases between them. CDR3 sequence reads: CASSLGSNRAAFF. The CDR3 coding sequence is TGTGCCAGCAGCTTAGGGTCCAACCGGGCAGCTTTCTTT.

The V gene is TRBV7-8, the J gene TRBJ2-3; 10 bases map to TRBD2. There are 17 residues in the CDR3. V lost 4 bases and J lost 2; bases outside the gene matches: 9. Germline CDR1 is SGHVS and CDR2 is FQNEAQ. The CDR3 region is CASSSERTSGTTDTQYF. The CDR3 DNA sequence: TGTGCCAGCAGCTCCGAAAGGACTAGCGGAACCACAGATACGCAGTATTTT.

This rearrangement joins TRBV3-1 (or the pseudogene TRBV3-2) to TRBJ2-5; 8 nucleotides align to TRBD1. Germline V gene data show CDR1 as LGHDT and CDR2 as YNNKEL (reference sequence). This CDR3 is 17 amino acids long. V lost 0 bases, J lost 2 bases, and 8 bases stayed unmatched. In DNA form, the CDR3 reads TGTGCCAGCAGCCAAGAGTTGGGGCGGACAGGGCAAGAGACCCAGTACTTC. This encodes CASSQELGRTGQETQYF.